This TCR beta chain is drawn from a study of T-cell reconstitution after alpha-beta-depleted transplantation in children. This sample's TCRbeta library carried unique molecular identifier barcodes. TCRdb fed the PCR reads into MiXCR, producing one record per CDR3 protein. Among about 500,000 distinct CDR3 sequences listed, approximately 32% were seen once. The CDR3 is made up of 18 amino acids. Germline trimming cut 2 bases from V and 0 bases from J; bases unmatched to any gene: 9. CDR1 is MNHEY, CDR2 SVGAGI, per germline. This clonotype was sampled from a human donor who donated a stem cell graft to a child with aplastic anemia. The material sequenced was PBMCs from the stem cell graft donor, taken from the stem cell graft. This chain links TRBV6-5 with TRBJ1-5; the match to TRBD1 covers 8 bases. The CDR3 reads CASSYTGTGAYSNQPQHF. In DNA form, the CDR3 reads TGTGCCAGCAGTTACACGGGGACAGGAGCTTATAGCAATCAGCCCCAGCATTTT.